A selection of T cell receptor beta chains follows, all from one sample in a study of cytomegalovirus exposure and HLA in healthy donors. This table comes from immunoSEQ multiplex PCR, and its TCRdb copy is limited to in-frame clones, with some not included. The sample comprises 110,000 or so clones, over 70% of which are singletons, and 4% to 4.5% rests with the top ten. What was sequenced was PBMCs. The receptors were sampled from a woman aged 40 to 50 in good health and CMV-seropositive. Each CDR3 is given with its conserved first and last residue. Each record gives: D gene, V gene, clone size, J gene, CDR3 protein, CDR3 DNA. The D gene is left open where the match is weak. The size field is filled for only some rows; it gives once, few, many or a size class.

.	TRBV19	.	TRBJ1-1	CASSWRGMNTEAFF	TGTGCCAGTAGTTGGCGGGGGATGAACACTGAAGCTTTCTTT
TRBD1	TRBV7-8	.	TRBJ1-6	CASRRGRAGGSPLHF	TGTGCCAGCAGGAGAGGGCGGGCAGGGGGCTCACCCCTCCACTTT
TRBD2	TRBV9	.	TRBJ2-1	CASSVGTTNNEQFF	TGTGCCAGCAGCGTCGGGACTACCAACAATGAGCAGTTCTTC
.	TRBV6-5	few	TRBJ2-7	CASSYAQPGIYEQYF	TGTGCCAGCAGTTACGCGCAGCCGGGGATTTACGAGCAGTACTTC
TRBD2	TRBV4-3	.	TRBJ2-1	CASSHYRVAGGNEQFF	TGCGCCAGCAGCCACTATAGGGTAGCGGGGGGAAATGAGCAGTTCTTC
.	TRBV5-1	.	TRBJ2-7	CASSLMKTVPSYEQYF	TGCGCCAGCAGCTTGATGAAGACAGTTCCCTCCTACGAGCAGTACTTC
TRBD2	TRBV2	few	TRBJ2-5	CASSGLAGVQETQYF	TGTGCCAGCAGTGGACTAGCGGGGGTACAAGAGACCCAGTACTTC
TRBD1	TRBV5-1	.	TRBJ1-1	CASSTGQGAGAEAFF	TGCGCCAGCAGCACCGGACAGGGGGCGGGGGCTGAAGCTTTCTTT
.	TRBV29-1	.	TRBJ1-1	CSVVGRNGANTEAFF	TGCAGCGTTGTCGGGAGGAACGGGGCGAACACTGAAGCTTTCTTT
.	TRBV2	.	TRBJ2-7	CASSPRRALSYEQYF	TGTGCCAGCAGTCCCCGAAGAGCCCTCTCGTACGAGCAGTACTTC
TRBD2	TRBV4-1	.	TRBJ2-1	CASSGVASGPYNEQFF	TGCGCCAGCAGCGGTGTCGCTAGCGGGCCCTACAATGAGCAGTTCTTC
TRBD1	TRBV18	.	TRBJ2-5	CASSPTGAKETQYF	TGTGCCAGCTCACCCACAGGGGCTAAAGAGACCCAGTACTTC
.	TRBV14	.	TRBJ2-1	CASSQETPYGIRYNEQFF	TGTGCCAGCAGCCAAGAAACCCCTTACGGGATCCGCTACAATGAGCAGTTCTTC
TRBD1	TRBV10-3	.	TRBJ1-3	CAISDPGQGGNTIYF	TGTGCCATCAGTGACCCCGGACAGGGGGGAAACACCATATATTTT
.	TRBV5-1	.	TRBJ1-1	CASSYAGWYTEAFF	TGCGCCAGCAGCTACGCGGGGTGGTACACTGAAGCTTTCTTT
.	TRBV27	once	TRBJ2-1	CASTHLRGNEQFF	TGTGCCAGCACCCACCTAAGGGGGAATGAGCAGTTCTTC
TRBD1	TRBV6-5	.	TRBJ1-1	CASSSQGAGDTEAFF	TGTGCCAGCAGTTCTCAGGGGGCCGGTGACACTGAAGCTTTCTTT
.	TRBV6-1	.	TRBJ1-5	CASRPGEWSNQPQHF	TGTGCCAGCAGGCCGGGGGAGTGGAGCAATCAGCCCCAGCATTTT
.	TRBV7-6	.	TRBJ1-6	CASSLRIAGDNSPLHF	TGTGCCAGCAGCTTGCGTATTGCAGGGGACAATTCACCCCTCCACTTT
.	TRBV15	once	TRBJ1-6	CATSRVTSSSYNSPLHF	TGTGCCACCAGCAGAGTAACTTCGAGCTCCTATAATTCACCCCTCCACTTT
TRBD1	TRBV6-1	.	TRBJ1-4	CAILPRDRAEKLFF	TGTGCGATATTACCCCGGGACAGGGCGGAAAAACTGTTTTTT
TRBD1	TRBV19	few	TRBJ1-2	CASNPDRGYSYTF	TGTGCCAGTAACCCGGACAGGGGCTACAGCTACACCTTC
TRBD1	TRBV5-1	.	TRBJ1-6	CASSRDSAPNSPLHF	TGCGCCAGCAGTCGGGACAGTGCCCCCAATTCACCCCTCCACTTT
.	TRBV15	few	TRBJ1-5	CATSRDRAAYSNQPQHF	TGTGCCACCAGCAGAGACAGGGCCGCTTATAGCAATCAGCCCCAGCATTTT